Detailed here is one TCR beta chain. This clone's antigen is unknown. Qualities for individual bases were not recorded, and no much larger clone is one base off. The CDR3 sequence holds 16 residues, the cysteine and valine included. Only the CDR3 portion is preserved as DNA: 48 bases, with reading frame beginning at the first base. Relative to germline, V is missing 3 bases and J is missing 2 bases, with 6 bases of the junction outside any gene match. CDR1 and CDR2 (SGHDT, YYEEEE) derive from the germline V gene. TCR cDNA was made using 5'RACE template switching, a step that added a universal primer site and unique molecular identifiers. Priming for cDNA synthesis came from both the TCR alpha and TCR beta constant segments. Two PCR steps were used to amplify libraries, with sample barcodes and sequencing adapters being added in the second step. Libraries were sequenced on Illumina HiSeq 2500 (2x100 bp) or NovaSeq (2x150 bp). From the authors' description of their analysis: MIGEC handled demultiplexing of reads and collapsing into UMI consensus sequences, while MiXCR performed V(D)J alignment. Vaccine-responding clonotypes were identified with edgeR using replicate PBMC samples, with FDR below 0.01 and a log2 fold change above 5 up to day 15 being required. Bulk clonotypes were assigned CD4 or CD8 identity according to which sequenced CD4 or CD8 repertoire held them at higher abundance. The public reads were quality trimmed at Q25 with fastp and then assembled into clones with MiXCR by TCRdb, keeping productive beta chains. Rows matching on CDR3 protein sequence are summarized as one entry with the most common DNA and genes. The V and J calls reflect TCRdb's pipeline rather than the authors' work. This sample has around 500,000 distinct CDR3 sequences in its table, and 20% to 25% of those were observed once. The ten most abundant clones make up around 17% of the sample.

In the paper's terms, the treatment or condition label means: live attenuated yellow fever vaccine strain. At each blood-draw timepoint, two biological replicates of bulk PBMCs were collected. A standard Ficoll-Paque protocol was used to isolate PBMCs from peripheral blood. TriZol was used to extract RNA from bulk PBMCs, CD4 and CD8 fractions, and dextramer-positive and dextramer-negative fractions. The data derive from a study of T cells after yellow fever vaccination (dated 2019 in TCRdb). The study in broad terms: Libraries from fractions with low cell numbers were prepared with the SMART-Seq v4 Ultra Low Input RNA kit. Two healthy male donors made up the cohort, one aged 18 to 29 years and the other aged 30 to 40 years. Blood was collected at multiple timepoints before and after primary and secondary immunization, and bulk PBMC replicates and cell subsets were isolated. Bulk TCR alpha and beta repertoires were sequenced longitudinally to track T-cell clones before and after primary and booster YFV17D yellow fever vaccination. Points the paper makes about the study in general: The study included only two donors, which limits how far the findings can be generalized. A small share of clonotypes occurred in both CD4 and CD8 compartments, likely arising from convergent recombination. The secondary T-cell response was found to be weaker but faster than the primary response, with a peak reached on day 5 rather than on day 15. Computational filtering was needed because FACS-sorted repertoires could contain abundant contaminating clonotypes from the bulk population. Most clones expanded after primary vaccination (approximately 96% of CD4 and roughly 90% of CD8) were re-detected after the booster, suggesting that broad memory maintenance occurred.

The receptor comes from a man younger than 35 who received the YFV17D yellow fever vaccine. In this chain, TRBV5-6 is recombined with TRBJ2-7; TRBD1 fits 12 bases in the junction. The sample consisted of PBMCs, taken less than 25 days after the first yellow fever vaccination. For the CDR3, the sequence is CASSWGQGARPYEQYV. The nucleotide sequence is TGTGCCAGCAGCTGGGGACAGGGGGCAAGACCCTACGAGCAGTACGTC.